The rows below give T cell receptor beta chains drawn from one sample of a study of T-cell reconstitution after alpha-beta-depleted transplantation in children. From the PCR reads, TCRdb called clonotypes with MiXCR, one entry per CDR3 protein. The profile shows about 230,000 distinct CDR3 sequences, about 9.6% of them singletons. Sequencing was performed on PBMCs from the stem cell graft donor, taken from the stem cell graft. Source of these receptors: a human donor who donated a stem cell graft to a child with SCID. Each CDR3 is given with its conserved first and last residue. Each record gives: J gene, V gene, D gene, clone size, CDR3 protein, CDR3 DNA. D genes are given only for firm matches. Only part of the rows carry a size: once, few, many, or a class if the clone is expanded.

j_call: TRBJ2-6; v_call: TRBV5-1; d_call: TRBD2; clone_size: many; cdr3_aa: CASTQLAGGSGANVLTF; cdr3_nt: TGCGCCAGCACCCAACTAGCGGGGGGCTCTGGGGCCAACGTCCTGACTTTC
j_call: TRBJ2-1; v_call: TRBV5-1; d_call: -; clone_size: -; cdr3_aa: CASSLFSNRGYNEQFF; cdr3_nt: TGCGCCAGCAGCTTGTTTAGTAATAGGGGATACAATGAGCAGTTCTTC
j_call: TRBJ2-3; v_call: TRBV7-3; d_call: -; clone_size: many; cdr3_aa: CASSLTHGAWGTDTQYF; cdr3_nt: TGTGCCAGCAGCTTAACGCACGGGGCGTGGGGCACAGATACGCAGTATTTT
j_call: TRBJ2-1; v_call: TRBV5-1; d_call: -; clone_size: many; cdr3_aa: CASSSTDVGNEQFF; cdr3_nt: TGCGCCAGCAGCTCTACCGATGTGGGGAATGAGCAGTTCTTC
j_call: TRBJ2-1; v_call: TRBV5-1; d_call: -; clone_size: -; cdr3_aa: CASSLDGSEQFF; cdr3_nt: TGCGCCAGCAGCTTGGACGGGAGTGAGCAGTTCTTC
j_call: TRBJ2-7; v_call: TRBV9; d_call: -; clone_size: -; cdr3_aa: CASSLHRDGSYEQYF; cdr3_nt: TGTGCCAGCAGCTTACACCGGGACGGTTCCTACGAGCAGTACTTC
j_call: TRBJ2-5; v_call: TRBV28; d_call: -; clone_size: few; cdr3_aa: CASMRRLQETQYF; cdr3_nt: TGTGCCAGTATGAGACGGCTCCAAGAGACCCAGTACTTC
j_call: TRBJ2-3; v_call: TRBV6-1; d_call: TRBD1; clone_size: few; cdr3_aa: CASSATTGQATDTQYF; cdr3_nt: TGTGCCAGCAGTGCGACGACAGGGCAGGCCACAGATACGCAGTATTTT
j_call: TRBJ2-5; v_call: TRBV6-1; d_call: TRBD2; clone_size: -; cdr3_aa: CASTSGGFQETQYF; cdr3_nt: TGTGCCAGCACTAGCGGGGGGTTCCAAGAGACCCAGTACTTC
j_call: TRBJ1-5; v_call: TRBV20-1; d_call: -; clone_size: many; cdr3_aa: CSASLFGGSNQPQHF; cdr3_nt: TGCAGTGCTAGTCTTTTCGGGGGGAGCAATCAGCCCCAGCATTTT
j_call: TRBJ1-1; v_call: TRBV4-1; d_call: -; clone_size: many; cdr3_aa: CASSQAGHRNTEAFF; cdr3_nt: TGCGCCAGCAGCCAAGCGGGACACAGGAACACTGAAGCTTTCTTT
j_call: TRBJ1-1; v_call: TRBV20-1; d_call: -; clone_size: -; cdr3_aa: CSARWQNTEAFF; cdr3_nt: TGCAGTGCTAGGTGGCAGAACACTGAAGCTTTCTTT
j_call: TRBJ2-2; v_call: TRBV7-2; d_call: -; clone_size: -; cdr3_aa: CASSPGWVGENTGELFF; cdr3_nt: TGTGCCAGCAGCCCCGGTTGGGTAGGCGAGAACACCGGGGAGCTGTTTTTT
j_call: TRBJ2-3; v_call: TRBV30; d_call: -; clone_size: few; cdr3_aa: CAWRDRGSTDTQYF; cdr3_nt: TGTGCCTGGAGGGATCGGGGGAGCACAGATACGCAGTATTTT
j_call: TRBJ2-5; v_call: TRBV6-1; d_call: -; clone_size: many; cdr3_aa: CASSPGLLQETQYF; cdr3_nt: TGTGCCAGCAGTCCGGGACTGCTCCAAGAGACCCAGTACTTC
j_call: TRBJ1-6; v_call: TRBV5-5; d_call: -; clone_size: many; cdr3_aa: CASTRRGEGSPLHF; cdr3_nt: TGTGCCAGCACCCGGAGGGGTGAGGGGTCACCCCTCCACTTT
j_call: TRBJ2-3; v_call: TRBV7-2; d_call: -; clone_size: many; cdr3_aa: CASSLPGALGKTQYF; cdr3_nt: TGTGCCAGCAGCTTACCCGGGGCTCTGGGAAAGACGCAGTATTTT
j_call: TRBJ1-5; v_call: TRBV9; d_call: -; clone_size: many; cdr3_aa: CASSVDEGYQPQHF; cdr3_nt: TGTGCCAGCAGCGTAGACGAGGGGTATCAGCCCCAGCATTTT
j_call: TRBJ2-3; v_call: TRBV5-1; d_call: -; clone_size: many; cdr3_aa: CASSFRGSRASTDTQYF; cdr3_nt: TGCGCCAGCAGCTTCCGGGGTAGCCGGGCTTCCACAGATACGCAGTATTTT
j_call: TRBJ2-5; v_call: TRBV11-2; d_call: TRBD1; clone_size: many; cdr3_aa: CASSPSKGQGAAETQYF; cdr3_nt: TGTGCCAGCAGCCCCTCGAAGGGACAGGGGGCTGCAGAGACCCAGTACTTC
j_call: TRBJ2-7; v_call: TRBV5-1; d_call: -; clone_size: -; cdr3_aa: CASRRVGTYEQYF; cdr3_nt: TGCGCCAGCAGGAGGGTGGGGACCTACGAGCAGTACTTC
j_call: TRBJ2-5; v_call: TRBV28; d_call: -; clone_size: many; cdr3_aa: CASSRTQETQYF; cdr3_nt: TGTGCCAGCAGTAGAACTCAAGAGACCCAGTACTTC
j_call: TRBJ2-2; v_call: TRBV4-1; d_call: -; clone_size: many; cdr3_aa: CASSQARVTGELFF; cdr3_nt: TGCGCCAGCAGCCAAGCCAGGGTCACCGGGGAGCTGTTTTTT
j_call: TRBJ1-1; v_call: TRBV7-8; d_call: TRBD1; clone_size: many; cdr3_aa: CASSSAGTGPEAFF; cdr3_nt: TGTGCCAGCAGCTCGGCCGGGACAGGGCCCGAAGCTTTCTTT
j_call: TRBJ1-5; v_call: TRBV18; d_call: TRBD1; clone_size: -; cdr3_aa: CASSRDRESGNQPQHF; cdr3_nt: TGTGCCAGCTCAAGGGACAGGGAGTCGGGAAATCAGCCCCAGCATTTT
j_call: TRBJ2-7; v_call: TRBV7-8; d_call: -; clone_size: few; cdr3_aa: CASKLSLEGYTSYEQYF; cdr3_nt: TGTGCCAGTAAGCTTAGTTTGGAAGGGTACACCTCCTACGAGCAGTACTTC